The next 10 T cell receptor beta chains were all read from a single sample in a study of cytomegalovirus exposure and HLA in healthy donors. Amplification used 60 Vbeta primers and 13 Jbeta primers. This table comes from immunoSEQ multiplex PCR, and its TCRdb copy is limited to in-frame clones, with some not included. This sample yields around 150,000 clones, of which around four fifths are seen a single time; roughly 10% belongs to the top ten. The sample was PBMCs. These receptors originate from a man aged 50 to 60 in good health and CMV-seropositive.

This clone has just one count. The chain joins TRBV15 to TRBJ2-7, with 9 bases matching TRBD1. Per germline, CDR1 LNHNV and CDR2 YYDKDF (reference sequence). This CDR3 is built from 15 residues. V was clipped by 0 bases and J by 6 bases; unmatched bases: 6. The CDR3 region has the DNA TGTGCCACCAGCAGAGATCCGGGACAGGGCGGCGAGCAGTACTTC. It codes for CATSRDPGQGGEQYF.

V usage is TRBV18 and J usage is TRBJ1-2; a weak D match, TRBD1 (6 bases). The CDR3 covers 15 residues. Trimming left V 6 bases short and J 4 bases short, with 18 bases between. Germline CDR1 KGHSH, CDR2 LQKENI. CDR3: CASSRPAGAAYGYTF. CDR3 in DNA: TGTGCCAGCTCCCGACCGGCAGGGGCGGCCTATGGCTACACCTTC.

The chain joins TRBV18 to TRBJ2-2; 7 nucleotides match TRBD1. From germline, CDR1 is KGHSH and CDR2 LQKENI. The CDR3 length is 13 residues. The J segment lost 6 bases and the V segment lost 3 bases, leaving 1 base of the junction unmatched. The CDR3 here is CASSPTGAGELFF. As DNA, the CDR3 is TGTGCCAGCTCACCTACAGGGGCCGGGGAGCTGTTTTTT.

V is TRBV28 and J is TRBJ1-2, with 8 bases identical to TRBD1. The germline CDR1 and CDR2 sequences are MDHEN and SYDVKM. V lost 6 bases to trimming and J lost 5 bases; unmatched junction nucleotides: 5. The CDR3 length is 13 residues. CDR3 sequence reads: CASSRQGIYGYTF. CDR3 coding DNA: TGTGCCAGCAGCCGACAGGGGATTTATGGCTACACCTTC.

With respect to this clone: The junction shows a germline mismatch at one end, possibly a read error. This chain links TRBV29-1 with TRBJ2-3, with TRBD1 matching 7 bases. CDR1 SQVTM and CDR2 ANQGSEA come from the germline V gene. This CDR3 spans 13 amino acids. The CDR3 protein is CSVVTGATDAQYF. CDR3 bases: TGCAGCGTGGTAACAGGGGCGACAGATGCGCAGTATTTT.

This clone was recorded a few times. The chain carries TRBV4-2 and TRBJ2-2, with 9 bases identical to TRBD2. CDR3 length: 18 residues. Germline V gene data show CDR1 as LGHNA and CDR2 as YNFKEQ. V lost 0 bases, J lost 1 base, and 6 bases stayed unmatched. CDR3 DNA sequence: TGTGCCAGCAGCCAAGAAGGTAGCGGGAGATTGAACACCGGGGAGCTGTTTTTT. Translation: CASSQEGSGRLNTGELFF.

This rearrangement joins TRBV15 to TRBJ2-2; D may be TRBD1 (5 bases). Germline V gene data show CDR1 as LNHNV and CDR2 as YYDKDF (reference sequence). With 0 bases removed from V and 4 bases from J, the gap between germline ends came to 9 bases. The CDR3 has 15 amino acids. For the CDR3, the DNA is TGTGCCACCAGCAGAGAGCAGGGTGGCACCGGGGAGCTGTTTTTT. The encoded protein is CATSREQGGTGELFF. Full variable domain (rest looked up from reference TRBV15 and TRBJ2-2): DAMVIQNPRYQVTQFGKPVTLSCSQTLNHNVMYWYQQKSSQAPKLLFHYYDKDFNNEADTPDNFQSRRPNTSFCFLDIRSPGLGDTAMYLCATSREQGGTGELFFGEGSRLTVL.

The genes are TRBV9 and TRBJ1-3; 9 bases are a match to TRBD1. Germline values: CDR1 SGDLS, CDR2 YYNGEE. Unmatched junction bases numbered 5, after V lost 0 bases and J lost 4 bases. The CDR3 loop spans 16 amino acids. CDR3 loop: CASSVGGTGRGNTIYF. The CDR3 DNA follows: TGTGCCAGCAGCGTAGGGGGGACAGGGCGCGGAAACACCATATATTTT.

This CDR3 is CASSLTGPPPWNQPQHF. The CDR3 bases are TGTGCCAGCAGTTTAACAGGACCCCCCCCATGGAATCAGCCCCAGCATTTT. V usage is TRBV27 and J usage is TRBJ1-5, with a weak D call TRBD1 (5 bases). Trimming took 2 bases from V and 4 from J, leaving 18 bases between them. This CDR3 comprises 17 residues. In germline, CDR1 is MNHEY, CDR2 SMNVEV (reference sequence).

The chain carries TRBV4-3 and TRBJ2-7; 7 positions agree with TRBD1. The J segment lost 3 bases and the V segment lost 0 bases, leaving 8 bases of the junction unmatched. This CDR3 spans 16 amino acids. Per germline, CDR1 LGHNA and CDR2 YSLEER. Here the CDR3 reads CASSQDAYYRGYEQYF. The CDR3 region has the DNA TGCGCCAGCAGCCAAGATGCATATTACAGGGGCTACGAGCAGTACTTC.